Listed below are T cell receptor beta chains from one sample, sequenced in a study of blood T cell repertoires in COVID-19. Sequencing was performed with immunoSEQ multiplex PCR; in TCRdb, only in-frame clones are kept and a portion is missing. In the table there are around 42,000 clones, roughly four fifths of which are singletons. The material sequenced was peripheral blood. The origin of the receptors is a woman aged 55-75 years with acute or convalescent COVID-19. CDR3s leave out the opening cysteine and the closing phenylalanine or tryptophan.

J	V	CDR3
TRBJ2-3	TRBV5-5	ASSWASGTDTQY
TRBJ1-5	TRBV7-2	ASSLGQSFQPQH
TRBJ1-5	TRBV5-3	ARPGEGTLPNQPQH
TRBJ1-1	TRBV6-5	ASSLDRRGNTEAF
TRBJ2-3	TRBV7-9	ASSPGGAHRDTQY
TRBJ2-1	TRBV3-1/TRBV3-2	ASSSRQGPYNEQF
TRBJ1-5	TRBV18	ASSPQGGNQPQH
TRBJ2-3	TRBV24-1	ATSDLRTDTQY
TRBJ1-2	TRBV30	AWSRDKTGTGIFYGYT
TRBJ2-7	TRBV4-2	ASSQRASENYEQY
TRBJ1-5	TRBV2	ASSGQGHSNQPQH
TRBJ1-1	TRBV5-8	ASSFRGLRTEAF
TRBJ1-1	TRBV6-6	ASSRRRTGSVNTEAF
TRBJ1-2	TRBV5-4	ASSSGQRHRSGYGYT
TRBJ1-1	TRBV12-3/TRBV12-4	ASRGRSDTEAF
TRBJ1-5	TRBV28	ASATGTGDSNQPQH
TRBJ2-7	TRBV30	AWSGGTAPY
TRBJ2-7	TRBV5-4	ASSLELAREQY
TRBJ2-1	TRBV6-6	ASSYSSGSYNEQF
TRBJ1-1	TRBV18	ASSRSTNTEAF
TRBJ1-3	TRBV30	AWKGGRYTIY
TRBJ2-7	TRBV28	ASSSAGGGTYEQY
TRBJ2-2	TRBV7-2	ASSFLTRGYGGELF
TRBJ1-2	TRBV12-5	ASGSDRADYGYT
TRBJ1-2	TRBV15	ATSREWATYGYT
TRBJ2-7	TRBV5-8	ASSLTLERLFDYEQY
TRBJ1-1	TRBV6-2/TRBV6-3	ASSPSPGGHTEAF
TRBJ2-6	TRBV5-1	ASSGVAGLSGANVLT
TRBJ1-5	TRBV27	ASSDKGLINQPQH
TRBJ2-1	TRBV4-1	ASSQLEFGRAGGV
TRBJ1-5	TRBV2	ASSGNTRNQPQH
TRBJ1-1	TRBV7-3	ASSLMAGRTEAF
TRBJ1-1	TRBV4-1	ASSQAGTGAVHTEAF
TRBJ2-3	TRBV5-1	ASSLGLRTADTQY
TRBJ2-2	TRBV7-2	ASSYQRSGELF
TRBJ1-2	TRBV21-1	ASRNDWTEEANYGYT
TRBJ2-2	TRBV5-1	ASSLAISGGNTGELF
TRBJ1-6	TRBV15	ATSRGQLNSPLH
TRBJ1-2	TRBV28	ASSLRGAHPGTDYGYT
TRBJ2-3	TRBV20-1	SASDPDRGRVDTQY
TRBJ1-1	TRBV6-6	ASSHRGAGAF
TRBJ2-5	TRBV5-1	ASSWAGGPQETQY
TRBJ2-3	TRBV13	ASSTKDRDGGNTDTQY